The 5 T cell receptor beta chains presented below share a single source sample, sequenced in a study of HIV-infected patients and healthy controls. Alpha and beta constant-region primers primed reverse transcription of around 550 ng RNA. Each of the alpha and beta chains got its own library through chain-specific third strand synthesis with indices. Via MiXCR, TCRdb re-called the 5' RACE reads, giving one row per CDR3 protein. This table has 8,000 to 8,500 distinct CDR3 sequences, about 7% appearing once. Follow-up blood was drawn about 14 weeks, roughly three months, after antiretroviral therapy began. The repertoire came from unfractionated whole blood and reflected all unsorted peripheral T cells. The material was blood, obtained during antiretroviral therapy. These receptor sequences come from an adult with HIV infection.

In its sample, this clonotype ranks as medium-sized. As an off-target read in a library built for alpha chains, this beta chain has a frequency of little significance. The chain uses TRBV20-1 and TRBJ2-1, with 8 nucleotides matching TRBD2. CDR1 is DFQATT, CDR2 SNEGSKA, per germline (reference sequence). The V gene end was trimmed by 2 bases and the J gene end by 10 bases; junction bases not matched to a gene: 13. The CDR3 contains 15 residues. The CDR3: CSARPSGSPLWEQFF. The DNA of the CDR3 is TGCAGTGCTAGACCAAGCGGGAGCCCCCTATGGGAGCAGTTCTTC.

This clonotype was found many times. This beta chain lies outside the target of a library built for alpha chains; its clone size means little. This chain joins TRBV2 and TRBJ2-1, with D maybe TRBD1 (5 bases). Germline loops: CDR1 SNHLY, CDR2 FYNNEI. This CDR3 spans 16 amino acids. V gave up 8 bases and J gave up 3 bases, with 20 bases separating them. The CDR3 loop reads CASVAPTEIFYNEQFF. In nucleotides, the CDR3 is TGTGCCAGCGTGGCACCGACAGAGATCTTCTACAATGAGCAGTTCTTC.

In its sample, this clonotype is medium-sized. Since it is a stray read in a library aimed at alpha chains, this beta chain has a size that is not meaningful. The chain has TRBV23-1 and TRBJ2-1; tentative D call: TRBD2 (7 bases). TRBV23-1 qualifies as an ORF whose function is uncertain. The V end was cut by 4 bases, the J end by 9 bases, with 22 bases between. The CDR3 covers 16 residues. The CDR3 DNA reads TGCGCCAGCAGTCGAAGTGGACAACGCGGGGGCACTGAGCAGTTCTTC. Translation gives CASSRSGQRGGTEQFF.

The sample holds a few counts of this clonotype. Because this beta chain is a stray read in a library intended to capture alpha chains, its abundance should not be given much weight. The chain links TRBV6-4 to TRBJ2-3; 7 bases fit TRBD2. V was pared by 6 bases and J by 4 bases, with 7 bases of the junction left unmatched. The CDR3 spans 14 residues. The germline V gene has CDR1 MRHNA and CDR2 SNTAGT. This CDR3 is CASSVEGRADTQYF. CDR3 in DNA: TGTGCCAGCAGCGTAGAGGGGAGGGCAGATACGCAGTATTTT.

Of note for this clonotype: This beta chain appears as a stray read in a library generated for alpha chains; its size is not informative. J is TRBJ2-7 and V is TRBV19; no definite D call. The CDR3 length is 16 residues. V was cut by 4 bases and J by 2 bases, with 18 bases left in between. CDR1 LNHDA and CDR2 SQIVND come from the germline V gene (reference sequence). The CDR3 bases are TGTGCCAGTAGTACCGATATTTCAACCGCCGCCTACGAGCAGTACTTC. Residues: CASSTDISTAAYEQYF.